The rows below give T cell receptor beta chains drawn from one sample of a study of blood T cell repertoires in COVID-19. This table comes from immunoSEQ multiplex PCR, and its TCRdb copy is limited to in-frame clones, with some not included. The data contain approximately 180,000 clones, 87% of them singletons. The material sequenced was peripheral blood. The receptors shown here come from a man aged 35 to 55 with active or convalescent COVID-19. CDR3s include the opening cysteine and the closing phenylalanine or tryptophan. The order of the fields is clone size, D gene, J gene, V gene, CDR3 DNA, CDR3 protein. A D gene is named only where the DNA matches it firmly. Size is omitted from some rows. Given values are once, few, many or a class for expanded clones.

NA TRBD1 TRBJ2-2 TRBV2 TGTGCCAGCAGTTTCAGGGACAGGGGAGCCGGGGAGCTGTTTTTT CASSFRDRGAGELFF
NA TRBD2 TRBJ2-3 TRBV27 TGTGCCAGCAGTTGGACTAGCGGGGCAGATACGCAGTATTTT CASSWTSGADTQYF
NA NA TRBJ1-5 TRBV15 TGTGCCACCAGCAGAGGAACAGGGATGAGCAATCAGCCCCAGCATTTT CATSRGTGMSNQPQHF
NA NA TRBJ2-5 TRBV5-1 TGCGCCAGCAGCCCCACTCCGGGAGAGACCCAGTACTTC CASSPTPGETQYF
NA TRBD1 TRBJ2-1 TRBV11-1 TGTGCCAGCAGCTTAGGCGGGACAGGGGGCTTCAATGAGCAGTTCTTC CASSLGGTGGFNEQFF
NA NA TRBJ1-4 TRBV30 TGTGCCTGGGGGCCGGGGGGCTTGGGTGAAAAACTGTTTTTT CAWGPGGLGEKLFF
NA TRBD2 TRBJ2-7 TRBV15 TGTGCCACCAGCAGAGAGCGGGGGGAAACCTACGAGCAGTACTTC CATSRERGETYEQYF
NA NA TRBJ1-3 TRBV28 TGTGCCAGCAGTTTCGGGACTGGAAACACCATATATTTT CASSFGTGNTIYF
NA NA TRBJ2-3 TRBV6-1 TGTGCCAGCAGTTCGGACGGGGGTACGCAGTATTTT CASSSDGGTQYF
NA TRBD1 TRBJ1-2 TRBV2 TGTGCCAGCAGTGAGGCCAGGGGGAGCTTCGGCTACACCTTC CASSEARGSFGYTF
NA NA TRBJ2-7 TRBV5-4 TGTGCCAGCAGCGCACAAGGACAGATCTCCTACGAGCAGTACTTC CASSAQGQISYEQYF
NA NA TRBJ2-7 TRBV28 TGTGCCAGCAGTTTGGGGGCGCTTGACGAGCAGTACTTC CASSLGALDEQYF
NA NA TRBJ2-1 TRBV15 TGTGCCACCAGCAGAGTTCTAGGTCGACAGAACAATGAGCAGTTCTTC CATSRVLGRQNNEQFF
NA TRBD1 TRBJ1-5 TRBV5-1 TGCGCCAGCAGCCTGGAGACAGGGTCCAATCAGCCCCAGCATTTT CASSLETGSNQPQHF
NA NA TRBJ1-2 TRBV11-2 TGTGCCAGCAGCTTGTTAGGGGCGGACACCTTC CASSLLGADTF
NA NA TRBJ1-2 TRBV7-8 TGTGCCAGCAGCCCGTGGGGTTCTAGCTCCGTCAGGGGCTACACCTTC CASSPWGSSSVRGYTF
once TRBD1 TRBJ1-1 TRBV3-1/TRBV3-2 TGTGCCAGCAGCCAAGATGCCCCCGACAGGGGGAACACTGAAGCTTTCTTT CASSQDAPDRGNTEAFF
NA TRBD1 TRBJ2-7 TRBV27 TGTGCCAGCAGTGACCTTGGACAGGGGGCTTATGAGCAGTACTTC CASSDLGQGAYEQYF
NA TRBD1 TRBJ1-4 TRBV6-5 TGTGCCAGCAGGACGGACAGGAGTAATGAAAAACTGTTTTTT CASRTDRSNEKLFF
NA TRBD1 TRBJ1-5 TRBV5-5 TGTGCCAGCAGCTTGACAGGGGGTCATTCTAGCAATCAGCCCCAGCATTTT CASSLTGGHSSNQPQHF
NA NA TRBJ2-7 TRBV7-8 TGTGCCAGCAGCTTAATGGCGGCAGGGGATCACGAGCAGTACTTC CASSLMAAGDHEQYF
NA NA TRBJ1-4 TRBV7-9 TGTGCCAGCAGCTTAGTGTCTGGACAGACTAATGAAAAACTGTTTTTT CASSLVSGQTNEKLFF
NA TRBD1 TRBJ2-7 TRBV2 TGTGCCAGCAGGAGGACAGGGTACGAGCAGTACTTC CASRRTGYEQYF
NA NA TRBJ1-1 TRBV7-9 TGTGCCAGCAGTACAAAGACGGGGGGTTTGAACACTGAAGCTTTCTTT CASSTKTGGLNTEAFF
NA NA TRBJ1-5 TRBV27 TGTGCCAGCAGTTTTTCCGGGAATAGCAATCAGCCCCAGCATTTT CASSFSGNSNQPQHF
NA NA TRBJ1-2 TRBV23-1 TGCGCCAGCAGTCAATCGAGAGAGAACAGCTGCTATGGCTACACCTTC CASSQSRENSCYGYTF
NA NA TRBJ1-2 TRBV24-1 TGTGCCACCAGTGATGCAGGTATATATGGCTACACCTTC CATSDAGIYGYTF
NA NA TRBJ1-2 TRBV3-1/TRBV3-2 TGTGCCAGCAGCCAAGCGAGTGACTATGGCTACACCTTC CASSQASDYGYTF
NA NA TRBJ2-2 TRBV9 TGTGCCAGCAGCCCTCCGGGTTCGATGGCCGGGGAGCTGTTTTTT CASSPPGSMAGELFF
NA NA TRBJ2-7 TRBV12-3/TRBV12-4 TGTGCCAGCAGTTTGTACAGCTCCTACGAGCAGTACTTC CASSLYSSYEQYF
NA TRBD1 TRBJ1-2 TRBV19 TGTGCCAGTAGTATAGATCTGGCAGGGGGCTACTATGGCTACACCTTC CASSIDLAGGYYGYTF
once TRBD1 TRBJ2-5 TRBV6-5 TGTGCCAGCAGCAAACAGGGGGCGCAAGGGGAGACCCAGTACTTC CASSKQGAQGETQYF
NA NA TRBJ2-1 TRBV7-9 TGTGCCAGCAGCTCAGGGCAGCCCGGTGAGCAGTTCTTC CASSSGQPGEQFF
once TRBD1 TRBJ2-2 TRBV5-5 TGTGCCAGCAGCTTTACAGGGGCCGGGGAGCTGTTTTTT CASSFTGAGELFF
NA TRBD1 TRBJ2-1 TRBV11-2 TGTGCCAGCAGCTTCAGGACAGGGACGTTCTTC CASSFRTGTFF
NA TRBD1 TRBJ2-7 TRBV7-9 TGTGCCAGCAGCCCGACAGGGGACGAGCAGTACTTC CASSPTGDEQYF
NA NA TRBJ1-2 TRBV7-2 TGTGCCAGCAGCACGCGCCGACAGGCCCGCGACTATGGCTACACCTTC CASSTRRQARDYGYTF
once TRBD2 TRBJ2-1 TRBV15 TGTGCCACCAGCAGCCAACTAGCGGGGCCGTTACGAAGCTCCTACAATGAGCAGTTCTTC CATSSQLAGPLRSSYNEQFF
NA TRBD1 TRBJ2-7 TRBV14 TGTGCCAGCAGCCATGACCCAATGGGGGCAGGGGGCAGGAACGAGCAGTACTTC CASSHDPMGAGGRNEQYF
NA TRBD1 TRBJ1-2 TRBV29-1 TGCAGCGTTCCTGAGTCGGGACAGGGGAGAGGCTATGGCTACACCTTC CSVPESGQGRGYGYTF
NA TRBD1 TRBJ1-4 TRBV5-1 TGCGCCAGCAGCCCCAGACAGGGGCCGAATGAAAAACTGTTTTTT CASSPRQGPNEKLFF
NA TRBD2 TRBJ2-3 TRBV4-2 TGTGCCAGCAGCAAAGGAGGTAGCGGGGGGGCGGTCGCAGATACGCAGTATTTT CASSKGGSGGAVADTQYF
NA TRBD1 TRBJ1-4 TRBV4-3 TGCGCCAGCAGCCGAATACAGGGGACAAAACTGTTTTTT CASSRIQGTKLFF
NA NA TRBJ2-1 TRBV6-5 TGTGCCAGCTCAACGGGGGTCCGGGAGCAGTTCTTC CASSTGVREQFF
NA TRBD1 TRBJ2-2 TRBV18 TGTGCCAGCTCACCAACAGGGGGCGGGGACACCGGGGAGCTGTTTTTT CASSPTGGGDTGELFF
NA TRBD1 TRBJ1-4 TRBV18 TGTGCCAGCTCACCAACGAGGCATGGGGACAGTAATGAAAAACTGTTTTTT CASSPTRHGDSNEKLFF
NA NA TRBJ2-2 TRBV9 TGTGCCAGCAGCGGCCTGGCCCAGGGGGGCACCGGGGAGCTGTTTTTT CASSGLAQGGTGELFF
few NA TRBJ1-1 TRBV2 TGTGCCAGCAGTGAAGGGGGACTTGTTGCTTTCTTT CASSEGGLVAFF
NA NA TRBJ1-2 TRBV29-1 TGCAGCGCGGGGGGGACATCCTATGGCTACACCTTC CSAGGTSYGYTF
NA NA TRBJ1-5 TRBV19 TGTGCCAGTAGTATCAGGGCCCCGAGCAATCAGCCCCAGCATTTT CASSIRAPSNQPQHF
NA NA TRBJ1-3 TRBV25-1 TGTGCCAGCAGTGGGCGGGGGGATTTCTCTGGAAACACCATATATTTT CASSGRGDFSGNTIYF
once TRBD1 TRBJ2-2 TRBV18 TGTGCCAGCTCACCTATCAGGACAGGGGAGTCCGGGGAGCTGTTTTTT CASSPIRTGESGELFF
NA NA TRBJ1-4 TRBV4-2 TGTGCCAGCAGCCAAGAAGCCCGGGGCGGGGATGAAAAACTGTTTTTT CASSQEARGGDEKLFF
once NA TRBJ2-5 TRBV19 TGTGCCAGTAGTATCGTTGGGGGGGCGGAGACCCAGTACTTC CASSIVGGAETQYF
NA TRBD1 TRBJ1-5 TRBV30 TGTGCCTGGAGTACCACCGACAGGGGACCCCAGCATTTT CAWSTTDRGPQHF
NA NA TRBJ1-5 TRBV11-2 TGTGCCAGCAGCTTAGACCGGGGGGTCGCTCAGCCCCAGCATTTT CASSLDRGVAQPQHF
NA TRBD2 TRBJ2-7 TRBV20-1 TGCAGTGCTAGTCCCTGGACTAGCGGGGGTGGGGAGCAGTACTTC CSASPWTSGGGEQYF
many TRBD1 TRBJ1-4 TRBV2 TGTGCCAGCAGTTCGGACAGGTGGGAAGAAAAACTGTTTTTT CASSSDRWEEKLFF
NA NA TRBJ1-6 TRBV19 TGTGCCAGTAGTATTAGGAGCTCCTATAATTCACCCCTCCACTTT CASSIRSSYNSPLHF
NA NA TRBJ1-2 TRBV2 TGTGCCAGCGTCTTCGGGGGGGACTATGGCTACACCTTC CASVFGGDYGYTF